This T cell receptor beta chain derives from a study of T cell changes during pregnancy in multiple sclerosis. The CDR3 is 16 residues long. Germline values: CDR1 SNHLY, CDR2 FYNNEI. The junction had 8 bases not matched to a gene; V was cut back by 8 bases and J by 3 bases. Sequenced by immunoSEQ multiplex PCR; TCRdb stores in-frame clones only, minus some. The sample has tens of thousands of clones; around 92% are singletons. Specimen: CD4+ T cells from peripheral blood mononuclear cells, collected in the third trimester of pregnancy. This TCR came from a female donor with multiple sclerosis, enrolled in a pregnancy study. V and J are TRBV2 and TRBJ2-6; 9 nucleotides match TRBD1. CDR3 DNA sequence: TGTGCCAGCGGGACGGGACAGGGTTTTGGGGCCAACGTCCTGACTTTC. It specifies CASGTGQGFGANVLTF.